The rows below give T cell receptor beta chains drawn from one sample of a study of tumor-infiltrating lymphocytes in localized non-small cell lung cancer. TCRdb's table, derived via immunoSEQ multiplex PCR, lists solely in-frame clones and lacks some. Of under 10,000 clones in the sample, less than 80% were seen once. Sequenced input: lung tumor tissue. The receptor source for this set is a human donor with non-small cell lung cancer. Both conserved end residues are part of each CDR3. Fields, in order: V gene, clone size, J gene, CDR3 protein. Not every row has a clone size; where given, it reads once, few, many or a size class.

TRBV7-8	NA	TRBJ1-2	CASSRIQELYGYTF
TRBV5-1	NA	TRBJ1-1	CASSPAGVPEAFF
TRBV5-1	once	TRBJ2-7	CASSLDSLSSYEQYF
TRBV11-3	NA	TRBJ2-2	CASSLGLSGAPNTGELFF
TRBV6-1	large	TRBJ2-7	CASSDRGQGSTYEQYF
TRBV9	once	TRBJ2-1	CASSVAGGGYNEQFF
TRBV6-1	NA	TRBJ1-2	CASSESGRDYGYTF
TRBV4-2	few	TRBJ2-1	CASSPDVAAYNEQFF
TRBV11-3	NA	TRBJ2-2	CASSLQGGNTGELFF
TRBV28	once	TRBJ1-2	CASSPPPGYTF
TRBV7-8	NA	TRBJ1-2	CASSLASGPGGYGYTF
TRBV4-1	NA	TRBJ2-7	CASSQDLSETFSYEQYF
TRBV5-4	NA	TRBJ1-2	CASSLGPTVPPGGYTF
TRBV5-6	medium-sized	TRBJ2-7	CASSFGTGLYEQYF
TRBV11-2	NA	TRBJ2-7	CASSPEAGGYEQYF
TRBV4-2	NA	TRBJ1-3	CASSQDTVSSGNTIYF
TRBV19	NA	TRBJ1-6	CASRGQGYSPLHF
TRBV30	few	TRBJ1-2	CAWNHRVGGYTF
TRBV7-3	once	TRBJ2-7	CASSPLGFSYEQYF
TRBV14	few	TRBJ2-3	CASSRRGTLTDTQYF